The next 2 T cell receptor beta chains were all read from a single sample in a study of cytomegalovirus exposure and HLA in healthy donors. The PCR contained 60 Vbeta and 13 Jbeta primers. Produced via immunoSEQ multiplex PCR; TCRdb's table is partial and in-frame only. The profile covers approximately 160,000 clones, with roughly 80% appearing a single time and about 1.4% taken by the ten largest. The source material was PBMCs. The receptors were sampled from a girl between 10 and 17 years old in good health and CMV-seropositive.

This rearrangement joins TRBV28 to TRBJ2-5; a possible D gene is TRBD2 (6 bases). V gave up 3 bases and J gave up 5 bases, with 16 bases separating them. The germline V gene encodes CDR1 MDHEN and CDR2 SYDVKM. The length of the CDR3 is 15 residues. The DNA of the CDR3 is TGTGCCAGCAGTTTCCCTCGCGGGGTCGGGGAGACCCAGTACTTC. Amino acids: CASSFPRGVGETQYF.

This clone was counted a single time. V usage is TRBV6-1 and J usage is TRBJ2-1; D unclear. Germline loops: CDR1 MNHNS, CDR2 SASEGT. The V and J ends lost 8 bases and 4 bases respectively, with 15 bases between them. CDR3 length: 14 residues. For the CDR3, the DNA is TGTGCCAGCTTGCGGCAGAATATTTACAATGAGCAGTTCTTC. Its translation is CASLRQNIYNEQFF.